The 31 T cell receptor beta chains reported below all come from one sample, sequenced in a study of blood T cells in healthy people across ages. It was with a sample-barcoded 5' primer and a J-beta primer mix that a second PCR of roughly 6 to 11 cycles was run. TCRdb processed the 5' RACE reads anew with MiXCR; each CDR3 protein has one entry. In the table there are about 1 million distinct CDR3 sequences, around 43% of which are singletons. The sequenced material came from blood. The receptors shown here come from a woman in her fifties or sixties in good health.

In regard to this clonotype: The germline gene is not matched at one end of the junction; a read error may be the cause. The rearrangement uses TRBV11-2 and TRBJ2-3; D call uncertain. The CDR3 spans 17 residues. CDR1 is SGHAT and CDR2 is FQNNGV in the germline V gene. The CDR3: CASSPSWVAPSTDTLYF. CDR3 sequence (DNA): TGTGCCAGCAGCCCCAGTTGGGTGGCGCCAAGCACAGATACGCTGTATTTT.

The sample holds many counts of this clonotype. The chain combines TRBV4-1 with TRBJ2-7; 8 bases align to TRBD2. The junction had 9 bases not matched to a gene; V was cut back by 3 bases and J by 5 bases. Germline assignment: CDR1 MGHRA and CDR2 YSYEKL. The CDR3 consists of 15 residues. The CDR3 loop is CASSQPRGGFDEQYF. In nucleotides, the CDR3 is TGCGCCAGCAGCCAGCCCCGGGGGGGTTTCGACGAGCAGTACTTC.

The chain links TRBV11-2 to TRBJ2-1, with D possibly called TRBD1 or TRBD2 (5 bases each). The CDR3 consists of 13 residues. Germline-derived CDR1 and CDR2 are SGHAT and FQNNGV. Trimming pared 3 bases from V and 10 bases from J, leaving 13 bases between. The CDR3 nucleotides read TGTGCCAGCAGCTTTGGGGGACGGGGAGAGCAGTTCTTC. Protein sequence: CASSFGGRGEQFF.

This chain uses TRBV11-2 with TRBJ2-1, with TRBD2 identical over 10 bases. J gave up 3 bases and V 1 base, and 3 bases lay outside the gene matches. Germline CDR1 SGHAT, CDR2 FQNNGV. CDR3 length: 16 residues. CDR3 residues: CASSLGSSGGYNEQFF. CDR3 in DNA: TGTGCCAGCAGCTTAGGTTCTAGCGGGGGCTACAATGAGCAGTTCTTC.

This clonotype came up once. This rearrangement joins TRBV7-9 to TRBJ2-7; tentatively, D is TRBD1 (6 bases). The CDR3 sequence is 16 residues long. Trimming took 8 bases from V and 7 from J, leaving 27 bases between them. Germline V gene sequence: CDR1 SEHNR, CDR2 FQNEAQ (reference sequence). The CDR3 spells CASHLPRTVLRYEQYF. In DNA, the CDR3 is TGTGCCAGCCACTTACCCCGGACAGTTTTACGATATGAGCAGTACTTC.

This clonotype has a handful of counts. The V call is TRBV4-1, the J call TRBJ1-1, with 8 bases identical to TRBD1. The CDR3 loop spans 14 amino acids. V trimming: 1 base; J trimming: 4 bases; junction bases outside the gene matches: 2. The germline gives CDR1 MGHRA, CDR2 YSYEKL. The CDR3 bases are TGCGCCAGCAGCCAAGGACAGGGGACCACTGAAGCTTTCTTT. Translated, it gives CASSQGQGTTEAFF.

The chain couples TRBV20-1 to TRBJ2-7; D uncertain. The ends were cut back, 3 bases at V and 6 bases at J, with 3 bases in the middle. The CDR3 totals 9 residues. Germline CDR1 is DFQATT and CDR2 is SNEGSKA (reference sequence). CDR3 in DNA: TGCAGTGCTAGTTCCGAGCAGTACTTC. Translating it yields CSASSEQYF.

This clonotype was found many times. V is TRBV29-1 and J is TRBJ2-3; TRBD1 matches at 7 bases. The CDR3 totals 14 residues. Germline V gene lookup returns CDR1 SQVTM and CDR2 ANQGSEA. V lost 6 bases and J lost 0; bases outside the gene matches: 6. In DNA form, the CDR3 reads TGCAGCGTGCCCGGGACAGCTAGCACAGATACGCAGTATTTT. It codes for CSVPGTASTDTQYF.

This chain joins TRBV28 and TRBJ2-7, with unresolved D. The V end lost 5 bases, the J end lost 5 bases, and 10 bases lay between the germline ends. Germline CDR1 reads MDHEN; CDR2 reads SYDVKM. This CDR3 region has 12 residues. The CDR3 region is CASSQDQDEQYF. CDR3 nucleotide sequence: TGTGCCAGCAGTCAAGACCAGGACGAGCAGTACTTC.

The chain uses TRBV7-6 and TRBJ1-2, with D tentatively TRBD1 (5 bases). CDR3 length equals 15 residues. The V gene lost 1 base and the J gene lost 4 bases, with 13 bases spanning the gap. Germline values: CDR1 SGHVS, CDR2 FNYEAQ. The CDR3 nucleotides are TGTGCCAGCAGCTTAGGGACAAGCGATACCTATGGCTACACCTTC. Protein sequence: CASSLGTSDTYGYTF.

This clonotype came up a few times. The J gene is TRBJ1-2, the V gene TRBV12-3 or TRBV12-4, with D perhaps matching TRBD1 (5 bases). Between the trimmed V and J ends, which lost 6 bases and 3 bases, there was a span of 14 bases. The CDR3 has 14 residues. The CDR3 sequence: CASSYRSSYYGYTF. For the CDR3, the DNA is TGTGCCAGCAGCTACAGGTCCTCCTACTATGGCTACACCTTC.

Of note for this clonotype: An end of the junction differs from the germline gene, which may be a read error. The chain uses TRBV5-1 and TRBJ1-1; D is undetermined. Germline CDR1 SGHRS, CDR2 YFSETQ. This CDR3 contains 14 residues. This CDR3 reads CAGSVNSYPTEAFF. DNA for the CDR3: TGCGCCGGCAGCGTGAATAGTTACCCCACTGAAGCTTTCTTT.

This clonotype was seen once. V gene TRBV5-1 combines with J gene TRBJ2-5; D is perhaps TRBD2 (6 bases). The CDR3 extends over 14 amino acids. CDR1 is SGHRS, CDR2 YFSETQ, per germline. The ends were cut back, 3 bases at V and 11 bases at J, with 20 bases in the middle. The CDR3 coding sequence is TGCGCCAGCAGCTCCGGCGGGGCTGGGAATGAGCAGTACTTC. Encoded protein: CASSSGGAGNEQYF. Filled out from reference TRBV5-1 and TRBJ2-5, the complete variable domain reads KAGVTQTPRYLIKTRGQQVTLSCSPISGHRSVSWYQQTPGQGLQFLFEYFSETQRNKGNFPGRFSGRQFSNSRSEMNVSTLELGDSALYLCASSSGGAGNEQYFGPGTRLLVL.

This chain connects TRBV27 to TRBJ2-5, with 10 positions matching TRBD2. The end of the DNA fits TRBJ2-7 better, so the J call may be wrong. Germline loops: CDR1 MNHEY, CDR2 SMNVEV (reference sequence). The CDR3 extends over 17 amino acids. The CDR3 coding sequence is TGTGCCAGCAGTCTCACTACCTCCACTAGCGGGATCGACGAGCAGTACTTC. Protein product: CASSLTTSTSGIDEQYF.

This rearrangement joins TRBV20-1 to TRBJ2-5; D may be TRBD1 (6 bases). TRBJ2-7 explains the end of the DNA better; the J call may be wrong. This CDR3 is built from 13 residues. CDR1 DFQATT and CDR2 SNEGSKA come from the germline V gene (reference sequence). The CDR3 region is CSASDRILDEQYF. The CDR3 nucleotides read TGCAGTGCTAGTGACAGGATCCTAGACGAGCAGTACTTC.

This clonotype has just a few counts. The CDR3 coding sequence is TGCGCCAGCAGCCATACCCGGGCCTTCAGCTCCTACAATGAGCAGTACTTC. It encodes CASSHTRAFSSYNEQYF. J is TRBJ2-1 and V is TRBV4-1; no clear D gene. The DNA end is more similar to TRBJ2-7, so the J call may be wrong. Germline-derived CDR1 and CDR2 are MGHRA and YSYEKL. The CDR3 totals 17 residues.

At least ten counts were recorded for this clonotype. This may stem from a read error, because a much larger clone lies one nucleotide away. This sequence joins TRBV4-2 and TRBJ2-5, with 8 bases matching TRBD2. With V trimmed by 1 base and J by 11 bases, 6 bases remained unmatched. CDR3 length: 13 residues. Germline V gene lookup returns CDR1 LGHNA and CDR2 YNFKEQ. The CDR3 DNA reads as TGTGCCAGCAGCCAAGCGGGAGGGCCTGAGCAGTACTTC. This codes for CASSQAGGPEQYF.

This clonotype was recorded a few times. V gene TRBV7-6 combines with J gene TRBJ2-5; no clear D gene. The CDR3 extends over 13 amino acids. Trimming removed 4 bases at V and 4 bases at J, with 10 bases between. Germline-derived CDR1 and CDR2 are SGHVS and FNYEAQ. In nucleotides, the CDR3 is TGTGCCAGCAGCTACAGTGGTCCAGAGACCCAGTACTTC. Amino acid sequence: CASSYSGPETQYF.

This chain links TRBV27 with TRBJ1-2; 9 bases line up with TRBD1. The CDR3 sequence is 14 residues long. Trimming took 6 bases from V and 7 from J; bases not matched to a gene: 9. Germline loops: CDR1 MNHEY, CDR2 SMNVEV (reference sequence). CDR3 sequence reads: CASRKETGGAGYTF. CDR3 in DNA: TGTGCCAGCAGAAAAGAAACAGGGGGCGCTGGCTACACCTTC.

The chain carries TRBV12-3 or TRBV12-4 and TRBJ2-1, with TRBD1 identical over 8 bases. CDR3 length equals 15 residues. Trimming at V came to 3 bases and at J to 5 bases, leaving 6 bases not matched to a gene. The CDR3 here is CASSFIGQGNNEQFF. CDR3 nucleotide sequence: TGTGCCAGCAGTTTTATCGGACAGGGCAACAATGAGCAGTTCTTC.

This clonotype was counted between two and nine times. The chain joins TRBV12-3 or TRBV12-4 to TRBJ1-1; D is undetermined. V was clipped by 4 bases and J by 1 base, with 7 bases between them. The CDR3 spans 13 residues. The CDR3 region is CASSWTGNTEAFF. The DNA of the CDR3 is TGTGCCAGCAGTTGGACGGGGAACACTGAAGCTTTCTTT.

The rearrangement uses TRBV25-1 and TRBJ1-1, with D possibly TRBD1 on 6 matching bases. Germline V lookup: CDR1 MGHDK, CDR2 SYGVNS. V was trimmed by 2 bases and J by 5 bases, leaving 24 bases between them. The CDR3 extends over 18 amino acids. The CDR3 region has the DNA TGTGCCAGCAGTGAAAGTGCCTGGGTACAGGGAAGATGGACTGAAGCTTTCTTT. It encodes CASSESAWVQGRWTEAFF.

This clonotype was detected only a few times. The chain joins TRBV7-2 to TRBJ2-7, with D tentatively TRBD1 or TRBD2 (5 bases each). V was shortened by 5 bases and J by 7 bases, with 18 bases between the two germline ends. The germline gives CDR1 SGHTA, CDR2 FQGNSA. The CDR3 is made up of 14 amino acids. The DNA for the CDR3 is TGTGCCAGCAGCCCGGGACCCCGGAATGGGGAGCAGTACTTC. Protein product: CASSPGPRNGEQYF.

CDR3 DNA: TGTGCCAGCAAGTCCGGGCGCGGGGACAGGGTTAATTCACCCCTCCACTTT. The encoded protein is CASKSGRGDRVNSPLHF. The V call is TRBV27, the J call TRBJ1-6; 9 nucleotides align to TRBD1. The CDR3 loop spans 17 amino acids. Germline values: CDR1 MNHEY, CDR2 SMNVEV (reference sequence). Unmatched junction bases numbered 13, after V lost 7 bases and J lost 6 bases.

This chain links TRBV12-3 or TRBV12-4 with TRBJ2-1; D remains ambiguous. The V and J ends lost 6 bases and 9 bases respectively, with 9 bases between them. The CDR3 extends over 11 amino acids. The CDR3, as DNA: TGTGCCAGCAGCCCGAACTCTGAGCAGTTCTTC. Encoded protein: CASSPNSEQFF.

This clonotype showed up just a few times. CDR3 residues: CASSAGQGGQPQHF. The CDR3 DNA reads as TGCGCCAGCAGCGCCGGACAGGGGGGTCAGCCCCAGCATTTT. The J gene is TRBJ1-5, the V gene TRBV10-1; 10 positions agree with TRBD1. The CDR3 sequence is 14 residues long. CDR1 and CDR2 from the germline V gene are WNHNN and SYGVQD (reference sequence). Unmatched junction bases numbered 5, after V lost 6 bases and J lost 6 bases.

The chain couples TRBV28 to TRBJ2-1; tentative D call: TRBD2 (6 bases). V was shortened by 2 bases and J by 5 bases, with 16 bases between the two germline ends. Germline CDR1 reads MDHEN; CDR2 reads SYDVKM. This CDR3 spans 16 amino acids. CDR3 amino acids: CASSLSPPGRNNEQFF. CDR3 sequence (DNA): TGTGCCAGCAGTTTAAGCCCCCCTGGGAGGAACAATGAGCAGTTCTTC. Supplemented by reference TRBV28 and TRBJ2-1, the full variable domain reads DVKVTQSSRYLVKRTGEKVFLECVQDMDHENMFWYRQDPGLGLRLIYFSYDVKMKEKGDIPEGYSVSREKKERFSLILESASTNQTSMYLCASSLSPPGRNNEQFFGPGTRLTVL.

This clonotype was detected a few times. The rearrangement joins TRBV14 to TRBJ2-3; possibly TRBD1 or TRBD2 for D (6 bases each). Trimming left V 0 bases short and J 11 bases short, with 15 bases between. Germline lookup yields CDR1 SGHDN and CDR2 FVKESK. CDR3 length: 14 residues. DNA of the CDR3: TGTGCCAGCAGCCAAGATTTAGGGGGGACCCAGCAGTATTTT. It yields the protein CASSQDLGGTQQYF.

This clonotype occurred a few times. This chain links TRBV20-1 with TRBJ2-1; D is uncertain. The V and J ends lost 5 bases and 7 bases respectively, with 12 bases between them. Germline V lookup: CDR1 DFQATT, CDR2 SNEGSKA (reference sequence). There are 12 residues in the CDR3. CDR3 residues: CSAAQAGNEQFF. The CDR3 nucleotides read TGCAGTGCTGCCCAGGCCGGGAATGAGCAGTTCTTC.

The V gene is TRBV5-1, the J gene TRBJ2-1, with D perhaps being TRBD1 or TRBD2 (6 bases each). This CDR3 is built from 16 residues. V was shortened by 4 bases and J by 1 base, with 15 bases between the two germline ends. The germline V gene has CDR1 SGHRS and CDR2 YFSETQ. The CDR3 DNA reads TGCGCCAGCAGCCCCGGTCGGGGGCAGTCCTACAATGAGCAGTTCTTC. As protein: CASSPGRGQSYNEQFF.

The chain couples TRBV28 to TRBJ2-5; D gene uncertain. The J call may be wrong; the DNA end is better matched by TRBJ2-7. The CDR3 runs to 16 residues. Germline V gene lookup returns CDR1 MDHEN and CDR2 SYDVKM. The CDR3 bases are TGTGCCAGCAGCGAGACCCTGGGTTCCTACGTTTACGAGCAGTACTTC. Translation: CASSETLGSYVYEQYF.